This T cell receptor beta chain stems from a study of T-cell memory formation after mild COVID-19. Overall study: Most TCR clusters belonged to a single donor.

Study-level findings and limits: Mainly in CM and EM were contracting CD4+ clones; CD8+ were in EMRA. Researchers could not confirm that second-wave clones peaking on day 37 targeted SARS-CoV-2. The study found balanced CD4/CD8 in clones contracting day 15 to 85 and a CD4+ lean in later expanders.

Trimming took 5 bases from V and 5 from J, leaving 18 bases between them. CDR1 SGHVS and CDR2 FQNEAQ come from the germline V gene. This CDR3 comprises 15 residues. TCRdb fed the 5' RACE reads into MiXCR, producing one record per CDR3 protein. Of 110,000 or so distinct CDR3 sequences detected, 22% appear once; the ten largest clones hold under 50%. This clonotype has only a few counts. Its antigen is still unknown. The V gene is TRBV7-8, the J gene TRBJ2-5, with D unclear. The clonotype comes from a man between 18 and 29 years old who had mild COVID-19 (a few samples of this study predate the infection). Cell type and time point are not known. The material sequenced was PBMCs or a T cell subset sorted from them (not recorded which). CDR3 in amino acids: CASSPQDLYRETQYF. The CDR3 DNA reads as TGTGCCAGCAGCCCCCAGGACCTGTACCGGGAGACCCAGTACTTC.